The entry below describes one T cell receptor beta chain. Its antigen is as yet unknown. The entry originates in a study of neurological immune-mediated disorders. 5'RACE employing 10-nucleotide random UMIs yielded the cDNA. Every sequencing run generated in excess of 180 million TCR-beta sequences. These sequences covered 15-18 subjects. MiXCR, applied by TCRdb to the 5' RACE reads, yields one record per CDR3 protein. The sample lists fewer than 50,000 distinct CDR3 sequences; about 14% were seen once. The time point denotes: longitudinal time-point 3. Germline V gene sequence: CDR1 SGHRS, CDR2 YFSETQ. CDR3 length: 15 amino acids. V shed 5 bases and J 4 bases; nucleotides not matched to a gene: 5. General study points: CDR3 amino acid sequences of expanded clones were not shared across subjects, a result suggesting private repertoires in all groups.

This chain links TRBV5-1 with TRBJ2-3, with 12 bases matching TRBD1. The source is a young man in good health. Material for sequencing was PBMCs. The CDR3 DNA reads as TGCGCCAGCAGTTCCGGGACAGGGGGCGCAGATACGCAGTATTTT. Translated, it gives CASSSGTGGADTQYF.